The clone carrying this TCR beta chain came up many times. These data come from a study of blood T cells in healthy people across ages. For the second PCR, which ran for 7 to 11 cycles, a sample-barcoded 5' primer and a J-beta primer mix were used. One entry per CDR3 protein results from TCRdb running MiXCR on the 5' RACE reads. The sample includes approximately 400,000 distinct CDR3 sequences, approximately 52% of them seen just once. CDR3 size: 15 residues. The ends were cut back, 3 bases at V and 4 bases at J, with 14 bases in the middle. Germline CDR1 SGDLS, CDR2 YYNGEE. This chain uses TRBV9 with TRBJ2-1, with D unclear. This TCR derives from a man aged 60-69 years in good health. Material: blood. CDR3 in amino acids: CASSAGPNRYNEQFF. The CDR3 nucleotides read TGTGCCAGCAGCGCAGGACCGAACCGATACAATGAGCAGTTCTTC.